This is a list of T cell receptor beta chains from one sample in a study of cytomegalovirus exposure and HLA in healthy donors. TCRdb keeps only in-frame clones here, not all; method: immunoSEQ multiplex PCR. The sample has about 180,000 clones; around 80% are singletons. The sample comprised PBMCs. The receptors shown here come from a girl aged 10 to 17 in good health and CMV-seropositive. CDR3s include the opening cysteine and the closing phenylalanine or tryptophan. The order of the fields is clone size, V gene, J gene, D gene, CDR3 DNA, CDR3 protein. The D gene is left open where the match is weak. The size field is filled for only some rows; it gives once, few, many or a size class.

clone size: -
V gene: TRBV7-6
J gene: TRBJ2-3
D gene: TRBD2
CDR3 DNA: TGTGCCAGCAGCTTAGTTGGCGGGGGGAGCACAGATACGCAGTATTTT
CDR3 protein: CASSLVGGGSTDTQYF

clone size: -
V gene: TRBV6-1
J gene: TRBJ1-4
D gene: -
CDR3 DNA: TGTGCCAGCAGTGATGGCCTCGGGGCAACTAATGAAAAACTGTTTTTT
CDR3 protein: CASSDGLGATNEKLFF

clone size: few
V gene: TRBV5-8
J gene: TRBJ1-2
D gene: -
CDR3 DNA: TGTGCCAGCAACGGAGGGTATGGCTACACCTTC
CDR3 protein: CASNGGYGYTF

clone size: once
V gene: TRBV19
J gene: TRBJ2-2
D gene: -
CDR3 DNA: TGTGCCACGGACACCTCGGGCACCGGGGAGCTGTTTTTT
CDR3 protein: CATDTSGTGELFF

clone size: -
V gene: TRBV6-1
J gene: TRBJ2-2
D gene: TRBD1
CDR3 DNA: TGTGCCAGCAGTGAAGCCCCATGGGACAGCTACCTAACGAACACCGGGGAGCTGTTTTTT
CDR3 protein: CASSEAPWDSYLTNTGELFF

clone size: -
V gene: TRBV18
J gene: TRBJ1-1
D gene: -
CDR3 DNA: TGTGCCAGCTCGCACTTACCCAGGGTGGACCTGGCCACTGAAGCTTTCTTT
CDR3 protein: CASSHLPRVDLATEAFF

clone size: -
V gene: TRBV30
J gene: TRBJ2-5
D gene: TRBD1
CDR3 DNA: TGTGCCTGGACCCTAAGCGGGACAGGGTGGAGCAAGACCCAGTACTTC
CDR3 protein: CAWTLSGTGWSKTQYF

clone size: -
V gene: TRBV19
J gene: TRBJ2-7
D gene: TRBD1
CDR3 DNA: TGTGCCAGTAGTCCCCGGGACAGCTTCTACGAGCAGTACTTC
CDR3 protein: CASSPRDSFYEQYF

clone size: -
V gene: TRBV6-1
J gene: TRBJ2-6
D gene: -
CDR3 DNA: TGTGCCAGCAGTGCCCTGGAGTCTGGGGCCAACGTCCTGACTTTC
CDR3 protein: CASSALESGANVLTF

clone size: few
V gene: TRBV9
J gene: TRBJ2-3
D gene: -
CDR3 DNA: TGTGCCAGCAGCGTGACTCCGGGACAAAGCACAGATACGCAGTATTTT
CDR3 protein: CASSVTPGQSTDTQYF

clone size: -
V gene: TRBV29-1
J gene: TRBJ2-3
D gene: TRBD1
CDR3 DNA: TGCAGCGTGGAGACAGGGACAGATACGCAGTATTTT
CDR3 protein: CSVETGTDTQYF

clone size: -
V gene: TRBV4-1
J gene: TRBJ1-1
D gene: TRBD1
CDR3 DNA: TGCGCCAGCAGCCAAGGACAGGGGGCAGGCAACACTGAAGCTTTCTTT
CDR3 protein: CASSQGQGAGNTEAFF

clone size: once
V gene: TRBV4-2
J gene: TRBJ2-7
D gene: -
CDR3 DNA: TGTGCCAGCAGCCAAGACCTCTCTGAGGGCTACGAGCAGTACTTC
CDR3 protein: CASSQDLSEGYEQYF

clone size: -
V gene: TRBV6-6
J gene: TRBJ2-7
D gene: TRBD2
CDR3 DNA: TGTGCCAGCAGCCGCGGACTAGCGGGAGATCGCTACGAGCAGTACTTC
CDR3 protein: CASSRGLAGDRYEQYF

clone size: -
V gene: TRBV18
J gene: TRBJ2-7
D gene: -
CDR3 DNA: TGTGCCAGCTCCCCCAGGGGCCCCTACGAGCAGTACTTC
CDR3 protein: CASSPRGPYEQYF

clone size: -
V gene: TRBV6-6
J gene: TRBJ1-3
D gene: -
CDR3 DNA: TGTGCCAGCAGTTACTCGTCGGTACTTTCTGGAAACACCATATATTTT
CDR3 protein: CASSYSSVLSGNTIYF

clone size: -
V gene: TRBV27
J gene: TRBJ1-2
D gene: TRBD1
CDR3 DNA: TGTGCCAGCAGTTTTATTTGGGACAGGGACGGCTACACCTTC
CDR3 protein: CASSFIWDRDGYTF

clone size: -
V gene: TRBV9
J gene: TRBJ2-3
D gene: TRBD2
CDR3 DNA: TGTGCCAGCAGCGTAGCTCCGACTAGCGGTACAGATACGCAGTATTTT
CDR3 protein: CASSVAPTSGTDTQYF

clone size: -
V gene: TRBV29-1
J gene: TRBJ1-1
D gene: -
CDR3 DNA: TGCAGCGTTCTCCTGGGGGCGAACACTGAAGCTTTCTTT
CDR3 protein: CSVLLGANTEAFF

clone size: -
V gene: TRBV5-6
J gene: TRBJ1-2
D gene: -
CDR3 DNA: TGTGCCAGCCTCAGGGAGGGAAACTATGGCTACACCTTC
CDR3 protein: CASLREGNYGYTF

clone size: -
V gene: TRBV10-3
J gene: TRBJ2-7
D gene: TRBD2
CDR3 DNA: TGTGCCATCAGTGAGTGGGTGACTAGCGGGAGATACGAGCAGTACTTC
CDR3 protein: CAISEWVTSGRYEQYF

clone size: -
V gene: TRBV27
J gene: TRBJ2-2
D gene: TRBD1
CDR3 DNA: TGTGCCAGCAGTTTGACAGGGCACGGGGAGCTGTTTTTT
CDR3 protein: CASSLTGHGELFF

clone size: -
V gene: TRBV5-1
J gene: TRBJ1-2
D gene: TRBD1
CDR3 DNA: TGCGCCAGCAGCGGACAGGGGGGCAAGAGGGATGGCTACACCTTC
CDR3 protein: CASSGQGGKRDGYTF

clone size: -
V gene: TRBV7-8
J gene: TRBJ2-1
D gene: TRBD2
CDR3 DNA: TGTGCCAGCAGCCCCTCGGCTGGACTAGCGGACTACAATGAGCAGTTCTTC
CDR3 protein: CASSPSAGLADYNEQFF

clone size: -
V gene: TRBV2
J gene: TRBJ2-5
D gene: TRBD1
CDR3 DNA: TGTGCCAGCAGTGACGGGACAGGGAGGGAGACCCAGTACTTC
CDR3 protein: CASSDGTGRETQYF

clone size: many
V gene: TRBV6-1
J gene: TRBJ2-6
D gene: -
CDR3 DNA: TGTGCCAGCAGTGAAGCGGGGGCGGGGGCCAACGTCCTGACTTTC
CDR3 protein: CASSEAGAGANVLTF

clone size: -
V gene: TRBV5-4
J gene: TRBJ1-1
D gene: -
CDR3 DNA: TGTGCCAGCAGCTTGGCCCCCCAGGGTTTAAGCACTGAAGCTTTCTTT
CDR3 protein: CASSLAPQGLSTEAFF

clone size: once
V gene: TRBV5-1
J gene: TRBJ1-2
D gene: -
CDR3 DNA: TGCGCCAGCAGCATCGAACCCAGGGGCGGCTACACCTTC
CDR3 protein: CASSIEPRGGYTF

clone size: -
V gene: TRBV5-1
J gene: TRBJ2-1
D gene: -
CDR3 DNA: TGCGCCAGCAGCTTGGCCAGGTACAATGAGCAGTTCTTC
CDR3 protein: CASSLARYNEQFF

clone size: -
V gene: TRBV11-1
J gene: TRBJ2-1
D gene: TRBD2
CDR3 DNA: TGTGCCAGCAGCTTCGGGACTAGCGGGAGGGAGGAGCAGTTCTTC
CDR3 protein: CASSFGTSGREEQFF

clone size: -
V gene: TRBV6-5
J gene: TRBJ2-3
D gene: -
CDR3 DNA: TGTGCCAGCAGTAGACTAACCACAGATACGCAGTATTTT
CDR3 protein: CASSRLTTDTQYF

clone size: -
V gene: TRBV6-1
J gene: TRBJ2-5
D gene: TRBD1
CDR3 DNA: TGTGCCAGCAGTGAGTCACTCCTGGGACAGGGGGGGGAGACCCAGTACTTC
CDR3 protein: CASSESLLGQGGETQYF

clone size: -
V gene: TRBV16
J gene: TRBJ1-2
D gene: TRBD1
CDR3 DNA: TGTGCCAGCAGCCCAACCAGTACTACAGGGGGACCCTATGGCTACACCTTC
CDR3 protein: CASSPTSTTGGPYGYTF

clone size: -
V gene: TRBV15
J gene: TRBJ1-2
D gene: -
CDR3 DNA: TGTGCCACCAGCAGAGATCCGGGGGACTATGGCTACACCTTC
CDR3 protein: CATSRDPGDYGYTF

clone size: -
V gene: TRBV5-1
J gene: TRBJ2-3
D gene: TRBD2
CDR3 DNA: TGCGCCAGCAGCCCCAGACTAGCGGGAGGAACAGATACGCAGTATTTT
CDR3 protein: CASSPRLAGGTDTQYF

clone size: -
V gene: TRBV29-1
J gene: TRBJ2-5
D gene: -
CDR3 DNA: TGCAGCGTTGTACCGACAGGTTCAGAGACCCAGTACTTC
CDR3 protein: CSVVPTGSETQYF

clone size: -
V gene: TRBV6-6
J gene: TRBJ2-7
D gene: -
CDR3 DNA: TGTGCCAGCAGTTACTCGCAGGGGAGCTCCTACGAGCAGTACTTC
CDR3 protein: CASSYSQGSSYEQYF

clone size: few
V gene: TRBV7-8
J gene: TRBJ2-5
D gene: -
CDR3 DNA: TGTGCCAGCAGCTTAGCGCGATCCGAGACCCAGTACTTC
CDR3 protein: CASSLARSETQYF

clone size: -
V gene: TRBV30
J gene: TRBJ2-7
D gene: TRBD2
CDR3 DNA: TGTGCCTGGAGGCTCCGGGACTACGACTACGAGCAGTACTTC
CDR3 protein: CAWRLRDYDYEQYF

clone size: -
V gene: TRBV12-5
J gene: TRBJ1-1
D gene: -
CDR3 DNA: TGTGCTAGTGGTTTTGGGCCTGGCACTGAAGCTTTCTTT
CDR3 protein: CASGFGPGTEAFF

clone size: -
V gene: TRBV14
J gene: TRBJ2-3
D gene: -
CDR3 DNA: TGTGCCAGCAGCCAGGCATGGACAGATACGCAGTATTTT
CDR3 protein: CASSQAWTDTQYF